The present TCR beta chain was sequenced within a study of shared clonotypes between healthy human individuals. V was pared by 0 bases and J by 4 bases, with 3 bases of the junction left unmatched. The CDR3 extends over 15 amino acids. The germline gives CDR1 SGHDT, CDR2 YYEEEE. Naive CD8 isolation took CD45RO-negative cells positively selected for CCR7 and excluded terminally differentiated effector memory CD45RA+ cells. Repertoires were generated with immunoSEQ multiplex PCR, while TCRdb's copy carries only in-frame clones and drops some. The table has millions of clones, about 92% seen once. The genes are TRBV5-6 and TRBJ1-5; 8 nucleotides match TRBD1. The sample was naive CD8+ T cells from PBMCs. This TCR was sampled from a man younger than 30 in good health. Some clones in this sample may be carry-over from other donors' samples. CDR3 region: CASSLAGTGNQPQHF. For the CDR3, the DNA is TGTGCCAGCAGCTTGGCCGGGACAGGTAATCAGCCCCAGCATTTT.